Presented here are 20 T cell receptor beta chains from one specimen sequenced in a study of cytomegalovirus exposure and HLA in healthy donors. It was with 60 Vbeta and 13 Jbeta primers that the PCR ran. The repertoire was sequenced with immunoSEQ multiplex PCR; TCRdb's copy has only in-frame clones and lacks some. The table includes 100,000 to 150,000 clones, 78% detected once. The sequenced sample consisted of PBMCs. These receptors were obtained from a man in his thirties or forties in good health and CMV-seropositive.

The V call is TRBV7-9, the J call TRBJ1-4; possibly TRBD1 for D (6 bases). Trimming left V 1 base short and J 2 bases short, with 11 bases between. The CDR3 loop spans 16 amino acids. Germline lookup yields CDR1 SEHNR and CDR2 FQNEAQ (reference sequence). DNA of the CDR3: TGTGCCAGCAGCTTAGGGCGGACAGTCACTAATGAAAAACTGTTTTTT. It yields the protein CASSLGRTVTNEKLFF.

V usage is TRBV2 and J usage is TRBJ2-7, with TRBD2 matching 7 bases. The V gene's germline CDR1 is SNHLY and CDR2 FYNNEI. There are 14 residues in the CDR3. After removal of 3 bases from V and 7 bases from J, the junction contained 9 bases not matched to a gene. The CDR3 here is CASSDPSGAGEQYF. The CDR3 bases are TGTGCCAGCAGTGACCCGTCCGGAGCGGGGGAGCAGTACTTC.

This chain joins TRBV4-2 and TRBJ1-6; D not certain. Germline-derived CDR1 and CDR2 are LGHNA and YNFKEQ. V was shortened by 0 bases and J by 0 bases, with 6 bases between the two germline ends. CDR3 length: 16 residues. The CDR3, as DNA: TGTGCCAGCAGCCAAGATAGCAGCTCCTATAATTCACCCCTCCACTTT. Amino acid sequence: CASSQDSSSYNSPLHF.

In its sample, this clone was seen a few times. The J gene is TRBJ2-1, the V gene TRBV7-8; weak D call: TRBD1 (5 bases). The CDR3 totals 13 residues. V lost 10 bases to trimming and J lost 6 bases, with 16 bases between them. Germline loops: CDR1 SGHVS, CDR2 FQNEAQ. This chain's CDR3 is CATDKDRLNEQFF. In DNA, the CDR3 is TGTGCCACGGACAAGGATCGACTCAATGAGCAGTTCTTC.

The chain is built from TRBV6-4 and TRBJ2-7; 12 bases are shared with TRBD2. The CDR3 covers 16 residues. Trimming took 6 bases from V and 0 from J; bases not matched to a gene: 6. In germline, CDR1 is MRHNA, CDR2 SNTAGT. The CDR3 DNA follows: TGTGCCAGCAGGACCGGGACTAGCGGGTCCTCCTACGAGCAGTACTTC. Translated: CASRTGTSGSSYEQYF.

The chain links TRBV5-1 to TRBJ2-1; D gene uncertain. Trimming took 1 base from V and 8 from J, leaving 10 bases between them. There are 13 residues in the CDR3. Looked up from germline, CDR1 is SGHRS and CDR2 is YFSETQ. The CDR3, as DNA: TGCGCCAGCAGCTTGCCTAGTCGCGATGAGCAGTTCTTC. As protein: CASSLPSRDEQFF.

The CDR3 sequence is CASSFRTGQETQYF. The CDR3, as DNA: TGTGCCAGCAGTTTTCGGACAGGGCAAGAGACCCAGTACTTC. The chain carries TRBV27 and TRBJ2-5; 8 positions agree with TRBD1. This CDR3 has 14 amino acids. CDR1 MNHEY and CDR2 SMNVEV come from the germline V gene (reference sequence). The J segment lost 2 bases and the V segment lost 3 bases, leaving 2 bases of the junction unmatched.

The chain joins TRBV27 to TRBJ1-1, with 7 bases fitting TRBD1. V gave up 4 bases and J gave up 2 bases; unmatched junction bases: 7. CDR3 length: 15 residues. Germline-derived CDR1 and CDR2 are MNHEY and SMNVEV (reference sequence). CDR3 nucleotide sequence: TGTGCCAGCAGTTCTTACAGGGGACCCAACACTGAAGCTTTCTTT. Protein: CASSSYRGPNTEAFF.

This clone has just one count. The chain recombines TRBV6-4 with TRBJ1-5, with TRBD1 as a possible D gene (6 bases). The length of the CDR3 is 13 residues. The germline V gene has CDR1 MRHNA and CDR2 SNTAGT. V was trimmed by 6 bases and J by 7 bases, leaving 13 bases between them. CDR3 loop: CASSPEGEQPQHF. Here the CDR3 DNA reads TGTGCCAGCAGCCCCGAGGGGGAGCAGCCCCAGCATTTT.

The chain carries TRBV13 and TRBJ1-1; D not resolved. The CDR3 has 14 amino acids. V was cut by 5 bases and J by 2 bases, with 12 bases left in between. The V gene's germline CDR1 is PRHDT and CDR2 FYEKMQ (reference sequence). The CDR3 loop is CASSQQGRNTEAFF. CDR3 in DNA: TGTGCCAGCAGCCAGCAAGGGAGAAACACTGAAGCTTTCTTT. Filled out from reference TRBV13 and TRBJ1-1, the complete variable domain reads AAGVIQSPRHLIKEKRETATLKCYPIPRHDTVYWYQQGPGQDPQFLISFYEKMQSDKGSIPDRFSAQQFSDYHSELNMSSLELGDSALYFCASSQQGRNTEAFFGQGTRLTVV.

The rearrangement joins TRBV27 to TRBJ2-5; 13 positions match TRBD2. The CDR3 totals 16 residues. Germline CDR1 and CDR2: MNHEY and SMNVEV (reference sequence). Trimming removed 4 bases from V and 6 bases from J; junction bases left unmatched: 8. The CDR3 nucleotides are TGTGCCAGCAGTTCACTACTAGCGGGAGGGCCGAAGACCCAGTACTTC. The encoded protein is CASSSLLAGGPKTQYF.

The chain combines TRBV4-3 with TRBJ2-3, with D possibly being TRBD2 (8 bases). V was pared by 3 bases and J by 14 bases, with 27 bases between. CDR3 size: 16 residues. The germline gives CDR1 LGHNA, CDR2 YSLEER. The CDR3 DNA is TGCGCCAGCAGCCACGGGATAGCGGGACAGAGCCCAGGTCCGTATTTT. Residues: CASSHGIAGQSPGPYF.

In this sample, this clone turned up once. CDR3 region: CASSENYGVFQPQHF. The CDR3 DNA sequence: TGTGCCAGCAGTGAGAACTACGGGGTATTTCAGCCCCAGCATTTT. The chain carries TRBV2 and TRBJ1-5; D is unclear. This CDR3 has 15 residues. Germline V gives CDR1 SNHLY, CDR2 FYNNEI. V shed 3 bases and J shed 6 bases, with 15 bases lying between them.

The chain carries TRBV5-1 and TRBJ2-1, with 9 bases aligning to TRBD2. This CDR3 has 15 amino acids. The germline gives CDR1 SGHRS, CDR2 YFSETQ. The V segment lost 0 bases and the J segment 7 bases; nucleotides outside the gene matches: 5. The chain's CDR3 is CASSLVAGGENEQFF. The CDR3 nucleotides are TGCGCCAGCAGCTTGGTCGCGGGAGGGGAAAATGAGCAGTTCTTC.

This clone has just one count. This sequence joins TRBV2 and TRBJ1-2; TRBD1 might be the D (6 bases). The CDR3 is made up of 14 amino acids. Between the trimmed V and J ends, which lost 7 bases and 0 bases, there was a span of 12 bases. CDR1 is SNHLY, CDR2 FYNNEI, per germline. The CDR3 is CASIRGLPNYGYTF. As DNA, the CDR3 is TGTGCCAGCATTAGGGGGTTACCTAACTATGGCTACACCTTC.

This clone was observed a single time. J is TRBJ2-1 and V is TRBV5-1; 10 nucleotides line up with TRBD1. This CDR3 spans 16 amino acids. J gave up 8 bases and V 3 bases, and 11 bases lay outside the gene matches. Germline-derived CDR1 and CDR2 are SGHRS and YFSETQ. CDR3 sequence: CASSSTGQGRTDEQFF. The CDR3 DNA is TGCGCCAGCAGCTCGACGGGACAGGGGCGAACGGATGAGCAGTTCTTC. Looking up the rest from reference TRBV5-1 and TRBJ2-1 gives the full variable domain: KAGVTQTPRYLIKTRGQQVTLSCSPISGHRSVSWYQQTPGQGLQFLFEYFSETQRNKGNFPGRFSGRQFSNSRSEMNVSTLELGDSALYLCASSSTGQGRTDEQFFGPGTRLTVL.

The chain couples TRBV4-2 to TRBJ1-4; 7 bases fit TRBD1. The CDR3 totals 15 residues. Germline V gene data show CDR1 as LGHNA and CDR2 as YNFKEQ. The junction had 9 bases not matched to a gene; V was cut back by 4 bases and J by 7 bases. The DNA for the CDR3 is TGTGCCAGCAGCCCAAGGTCACAGGGGCCTGAAAAACTGTTTTTT. Translation: CASSPRSQGPEKLFF.

This chain joins TRBV6-5 and TRBJ1-4; TRBD1 agrees at 8 bases. Germline values: CDR1 MNHEY, CDR2 SVGAGI. The V segment lost 5 bases and the J segment 4 bases; nucleotides outside the gene matches: 3. This CDR3 is 14 amino acids long. CDR3 sequence: CASSPDRDNEKLFF. The CDR3 nucleotides are TGTGCCAGCAGTCCGGACAGGGATAATGAAAAACTGTTTTTT.

The CDR3 coding sequence is TGTGCCAGCAGTTTATCCCGGACAGGTTCACTGAATCAGCCCCAGCATTTT. Amino acids: CASSLSRTGSLNQPQHF. This chain uses TRBV28 with TRBJ1-5, with 7 bases identical to TRBD1. CDR3 size: 17 residues. V was clipped by 1 base and J by 4 bases; unmatched bases: 10. Germline lookup yields CDR1 MDHEN and CDR2 SYDVKM. The complete variable domain, with remaining parts taken from reference TRBV28 and TRBJ1-5, reads DVKVTQSSRYLVKRTGEKVFLECVQDMDHENMFWYRQDPGLGLRLIYFSYDVKMKEKGDIPEGYSVSREKKERFSLILESASTNQTSMYLCASSLSRTGSLNQPQHFGDGTRLSIL.

This chain joins TRBV7-2 and TRBJ2-1; no clear D. The germline CDR1 and CDR2 sequences are SGHTA and FQGNSA. Between the trimmed V and J ends, which lost 7 bases and 4 bases, there was a span of 8 bases. The CDR3 has 12 residues. The CDR3 DNA reads as TGTGCCAGCAAAACGGGTTACAATGAGCAGTTCTTC. Amino acids: CASKTGYNEQFF.